This T cell receptor (beta chain) came from a study of patients and donors after allogeneic stem cell transplantation. TCRdb re-called the RT-PCR reads with MiXCR, one entry per CDR3 protein. The sample records roughly 880,000 distinct CDR3 sequences, around 17% being singletons. CDR1 and CDR2 from the germline V gene are SSHAT and FNYEAQ (reference sequence). Trimming shortened V by 0 bases and J by 2 bases, and 14 bases separated the two germline ends. The CDR3 covers 16 residues. Specimen: blood, either unsorted or a sorted T cell fraction (not recorded which). The chain is built from TRBV7-7 and TRBJ2-7; D may be TRBD1 (6 bases). This TCR came from a human donor who was either an allogeneic HSCT recipient or a stem cell or donor lymphocyte infusion donor (not recorded which). It is not recorded whose cells these are; they may come from a transplant donor. CDR3 region: CASSLAPGTPPYEQYF. CDR3 bases: TGTGCCAGCAGCTTAGCACCCGGGACACCTCCCTACGAGCAGTACTTC.